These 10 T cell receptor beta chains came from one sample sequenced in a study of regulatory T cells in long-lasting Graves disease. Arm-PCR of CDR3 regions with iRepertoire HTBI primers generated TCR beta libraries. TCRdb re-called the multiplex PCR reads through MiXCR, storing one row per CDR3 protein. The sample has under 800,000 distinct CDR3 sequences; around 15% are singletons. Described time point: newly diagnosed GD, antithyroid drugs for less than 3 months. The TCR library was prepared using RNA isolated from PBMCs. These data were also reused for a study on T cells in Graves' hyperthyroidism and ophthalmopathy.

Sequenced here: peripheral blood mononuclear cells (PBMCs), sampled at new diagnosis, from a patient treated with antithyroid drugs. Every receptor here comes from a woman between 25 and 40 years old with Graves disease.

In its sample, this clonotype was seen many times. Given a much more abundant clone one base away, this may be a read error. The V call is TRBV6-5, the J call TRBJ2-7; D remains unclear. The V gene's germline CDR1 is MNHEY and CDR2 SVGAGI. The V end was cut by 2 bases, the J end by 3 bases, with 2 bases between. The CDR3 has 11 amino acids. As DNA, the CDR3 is TGTGCCAGCAGTTACAACTACGAGCAGTACTTC. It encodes CASSYNYEQYF.

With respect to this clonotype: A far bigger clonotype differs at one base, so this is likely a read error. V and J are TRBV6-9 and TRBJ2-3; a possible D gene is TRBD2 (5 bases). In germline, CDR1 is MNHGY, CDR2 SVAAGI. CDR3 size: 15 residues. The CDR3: CASGYGGGGADTQYF. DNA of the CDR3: TGTGCCAGCGGTTACGGCGGAGGCGGCGCAGATACGCAGTATTTT.

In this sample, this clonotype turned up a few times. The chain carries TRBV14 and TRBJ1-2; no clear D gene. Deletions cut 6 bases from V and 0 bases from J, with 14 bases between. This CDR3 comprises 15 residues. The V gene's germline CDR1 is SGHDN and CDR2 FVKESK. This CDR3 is CASSLVGVSNYGYTF. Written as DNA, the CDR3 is TGTGCCAGCAGTCTGGTGGGAGTGTCTAACTATGGCTACACCTTC.

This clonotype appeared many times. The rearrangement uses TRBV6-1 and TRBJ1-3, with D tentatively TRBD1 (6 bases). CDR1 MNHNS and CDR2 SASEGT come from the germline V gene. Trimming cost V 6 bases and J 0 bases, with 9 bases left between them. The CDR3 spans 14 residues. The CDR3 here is CASRQGHSGNTIYF. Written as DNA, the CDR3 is TGTGCCAGCAGACAGGGACACTCTGGAAACACCATATATTTT.

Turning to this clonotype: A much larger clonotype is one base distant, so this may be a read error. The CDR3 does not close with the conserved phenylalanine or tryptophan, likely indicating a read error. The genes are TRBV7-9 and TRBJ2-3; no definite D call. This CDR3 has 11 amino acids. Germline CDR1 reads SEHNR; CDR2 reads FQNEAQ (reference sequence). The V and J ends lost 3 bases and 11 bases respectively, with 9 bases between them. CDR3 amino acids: CASSFTSLQYS. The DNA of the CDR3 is TGTGCCAGCAGCTTTACCTCCCTGCAGTATTCT.

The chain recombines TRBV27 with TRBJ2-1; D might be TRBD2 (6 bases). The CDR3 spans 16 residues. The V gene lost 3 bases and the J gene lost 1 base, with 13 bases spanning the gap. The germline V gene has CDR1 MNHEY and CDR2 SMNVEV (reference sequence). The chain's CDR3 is CASSFRRVGSYNEQFF. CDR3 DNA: TGTGCCAGCAGTTTTCGGAGGGTGGGGTCCTACAATGAGCAGTTCTTC.

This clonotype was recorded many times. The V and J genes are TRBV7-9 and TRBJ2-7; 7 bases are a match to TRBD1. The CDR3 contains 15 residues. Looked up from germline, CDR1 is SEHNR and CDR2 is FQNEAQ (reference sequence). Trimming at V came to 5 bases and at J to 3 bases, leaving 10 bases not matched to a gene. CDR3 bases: TGTGCCAGCAGCCCAAAAAGACAGGGTGGCTACGAGCAGTACTTC. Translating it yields CASSPKRQGGYEQYF. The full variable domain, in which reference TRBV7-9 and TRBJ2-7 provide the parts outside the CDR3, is DTGVSQNPRHKITKRGQNVTFRCDPISEHNRLYWYRQTLGQGPEFLTYFQNEAQLEKSRLLSDRFSAERPKGSFSTLEIQRTEQGDSAMYLCASSPKRQGGYEQYFGPGTRLTVT.

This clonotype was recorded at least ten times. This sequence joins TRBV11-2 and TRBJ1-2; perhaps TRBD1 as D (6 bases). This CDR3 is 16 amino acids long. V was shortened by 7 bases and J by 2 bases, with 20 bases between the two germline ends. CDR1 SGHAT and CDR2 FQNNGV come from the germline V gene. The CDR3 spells CASNLGLDSLNYGYTF. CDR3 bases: TGTGCCAGCAACTTGGGTTTGGACAGCTTAAACTATGGCTACACCTTC.

DNA of the CDR3: TGTGCCAGCACCCCTGAGCGGGAGGGAGGCGAGCAGTACTTC. Translating it yields CASTPEREGGEQYF. This sequence joins TRBV9 and TRBJ2-7; 10 positions match TRBD2. The CDR3 has 14 residues. Germline CDR1 is SGDLS and CDR2 is YYNGEE. With V trimmed by 6 bases and J by 6 bases, 9 bases remained unmatched.

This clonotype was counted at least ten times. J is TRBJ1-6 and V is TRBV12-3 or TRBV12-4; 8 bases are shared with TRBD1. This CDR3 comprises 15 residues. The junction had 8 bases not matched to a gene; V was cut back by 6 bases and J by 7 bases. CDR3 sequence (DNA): TGTGCCAGCAGCGACCGGACAGGGCGAAATTCACCCCTCCACTTT. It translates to CASSDRTGRNSPLHF.